This T cell receptor (beta chain) was obtained from a study of blood T cells in healthy people across ages (dated by TCRdb to between 2015 and 2016). For context, the study as a whole: In model experiments, template switching captured about one uniquely barcoded TCR beta cDNA molecule for every two T cells. Using the same blood draw, the study looked at two additional independent replicas of 1 million unique cDNA reads for two donors, one aged 18 to 29 and the other aged 80 or older. The donors were split into four age groups: young (average approximately 16 years), middle-aged (39), aged (approximately 60) and long-lived (roughly 77). To avoid experimental bias, donors of different ages were distributed randomly across sequencing lanes. The study measured age-related changes in TCR beta repertoire diversity using deep sequencing normalized with unique cDNA molecular identifiers. Broader findings and caveats from the paper: Compared with the aged group, the long-lived group had more naive CD4+ T cells, fewer expanded clones and increased TCR diversity, a pattern suggesting age selection. The CMV infection status of donors was not known, potentially confounding age-related changes in expanded clonotypes. Because profiling used bulk unsorted PBMCs, naive and antigen-experienced compartments could not be compared conclusively. A strong correlation was found between observed TCR beta diversity and the percentage of naive T cells measured by flow cytometry. Observed TCR beta diversity per million T cells fell roughly linearly with age, and a significant reduction was already apparent by age about 36. Estimates of total diversity based on one million sequenced T cells were considered lower bounds and underestimates.

In its sample, this clonotype was seen a few times. What antigen it recognizes has not been identified. Nothing much larger sits one base from this clone, and base qualities are not available. The approximately 39 donors, aged 6 to 90 years, were systemically healthy Caucasian individuals from Russia. Each donor gave about 9.7 milliliters of peripheral blood, drawn into EDTA-treated Vacutainer tubes. PBMCs were isolated by Ficoll-Paque density-gradient centrifugation, with at least 6 million obtained per sample. Trizol reagent was used to extract total RNA from the PBMCs, yielding at least 5.5 micrograms per sample. For every donor, an aliquot of PBMCs went through flow cytometry to measure the percentages of naive CD45RAhigh/CD27high T cells. CDR1 and CDR2 are read off the germline V gene as MGHRA and YSYEKL. V is clipped by 4 bases and J by 3 bases, and the sequence between their germline boundaries is 19 bases long. The CDR3 holds 17 amino acids from the cysteine to the phenylalanine. The DNA shown is the 51-base CDR3, in frame from base 1.

Receptors were amplified or captured by 5' RACE. The listed sequencing device is Illumina HiSeq 2500. A second PCR of 7 to 11 cycles was run with a J-beta primer mix and a sample-barcoded 5' primer. Each TCR beta cDNA molecule received a unique molecular identifier from a template-switch 5' adaptor carrying 12 random nucleotides. Each sample yielded at least 2.5 million CDR3-containing paired-end reads. First-strand cDNA was synthesized from all RNA with the Mint cDNA synthesis kit, primed by a TRBC-specific oligonucleotide. After uracil-DNA glycosylase treatment, a first 18-cycle PCR used universal primers M1SS and BC2_uni_R on all cDNA. The paper's data handling went like this. Each sample was normalized by randomly selecting 1 million high-quality reads, each carrying a distinct molecular identifier. Instead of being binned into consensus sequences, reads that shared molecular identifiers were thrown out. CDR3 identification, clonotype clustering and error correction used MiTCR with a Q25 quality threshold and the strictest error-elimination algorithm. A nonparametric unseen species model with Euler transformation was used to estimate a lower bound on total TCR beta diversity. Starting from the raw public reads, TCRdb applied fastp trimming at Q25, assembled clones with MiXCR and retained in-frame beta chains. When rows share a CDR3 protein, they turn into one entry using the most common DNA and genes. These V and J calls originate from TCRdb's pipeline instead of the authors' own analysis. The sample yields approximately 1,100,000 distinct CDR3 sequences; roughly 45% were counted once. The ten largest clones take up under 20% of the sample.

The sequence was obtained from a woman in her sixties or seventies in good health. Recombination connected TRBV4-1 to TRBJ1-5; the D gene cannot be resolved reliably. Sequences were obtained from blood. The CDR3 corresponds to CASSPVDMGFSNQPQHF. The DNA sequence is TGCGCCAGCAGCCCCGTCGACATGGGGTTTTCCAATCAGCCCCAGCATTTT.